A single sample is the source of the 12 T cell receptor beta chains below, sequenced in a study of blood T cell repertoires in COVID-19. Only in-frame clones appear in the TCRdb table, and some are missing; sequencing was by immunoSEQ multiplex PCR. Of about 240,000 clones listed, 75% to 90% are singletons. Sequencing was done on a sample of peripheral blood. The receptors derive from a woman aged 55-70 years with active or convalescent COVID-19.

This chain links TRBV7-2 with TRBJ2-1, with 8 bases identical to TRBD2. Germline CDR1 is SGHTA and CDR2 is FQGNSA. There are 14 residues in the CDR3. The trim removed 4 bases at V and 12 bases at J, leaving 11 bases unmatched. This chain's CDR3 is CASSSGLAQGGQFF. DNA for the CDR3: TGTGCCAGCAGCTCTGGACTAGCCCAGGGTGGGCAGTTCTTC.

In DNA form, the CDR3 reads TGTGCCAGCAGCCAAACGGGAGCGGGGGAAGATACGCAGTATTTT. This sequence encodes CASSQTGAGEDTQYF. The chain combines TRBV3-1 (or the pseudogene TRBV3-2) with TRBJ2-3, with 8 bases that match TRBD2. J gave up 5 bases and V 2 bases, and 6 bases lay outside the gene matches. The germline gives CDR1 LGHDT, CDR2 YNNKEL (reference sequence). The CDR3 contains 15 residues.

The rearrangement links TRBV7-9 to TRBJ2-2; D unclear. There are 13 residues in the CDR3. The germline CDR1 and CDR2 sequences are SEHNR and FQNEAQ (reference sequence). V was trimmed by 5 bases and J by 1 base, leaving 5 bases between them. CDR3 amino acids: CASSPGNTGELFF. The CDR3 DNA is TGTGCCAGCAGCCCGGGGAACACCGGGGAGCTGTTTTTT.

This clone appeared once. The gene calls are TRBV3-1 (or the pseudogene TRBV3-2) and TRBJ1-1; no clear D. Germline V lookup: CDR1 LGHDT, CDR2 YNNKEL (reference sequence). This CDR3 contains 14 residues. Trimming shortened V by 2 bases and J by 1 base, and 8 bases separated the two germline ends. This chain's CDR3 is CASSQPPGNTEAFF. The CDR3 nucleotides are TGTGCCAGCAGCCAACCCCCAGGGAACACTGAAGCTTTCTTT.

This chain links TRBV18 with TRBJ2-5; TRBD1 matches 7 bases. CDR1 and CDR2 (germline): KGHSH, LQKENI. This CDR3 has 15 amino acids. The V gene end was trimmed by 4 bases and the J gene end by 3 bases; junction bases not matched to a gene: 8. This chain's CDR3 is CASSRQGKGKETQYF. The CDR3, as DNA: TGTGCCAGCTCACGACAGGGCAAGGGCAAAGAGACCCAGTACTTC.

This clone came up a few times. The V and J genes are TRBV7-9 and TRBJ1-1; 9 positions match TRBD1. CDR1 is SEHNR and CDR2 is FQNEAQ in the germline V gene (reference sequence). The CDR3 covers 13 residues. Germline trimming cut 9 bases from V and 1 base from J; bases unmatched to any gene: 3. The DNA of the CDR3 is TGTGCCAGTACGGGACAGGGGAACACTGAAGCTTTCTTT. It codes for CASTGQGNTEAFF. Drawing the rest from reference TRBV7-9 and TRBJ1-1, the complete variable domain is DTGVSQNPRHKITKRGQNVTFRCDPISEHNRLYWYRQTLGQGPEFLTYFQNEAQLEKSRLLSDRFSAERPKGSFSTLEIQRTEQGDSAMYLCASTGQGNTEAFFGQGTRLTVV.

The chain is built from TRBV6-5 and TRBJ2-2, with 9 bases aligning to TRBD1. The CDR3 contains 14 residues. Trimming at V came to 7 bases and at J to 4 bases, leaving 4 bases not matched to a gene. The germline gives CDR1 MNHEY, CDR2 SVGAGI. The chain's CDR3 is CASTLDRGTGELFF. CDR3 bases: TGTGCCAGCACCTTGGACAGGGGCACCGGGGAGCTGTTTTTT.

The chain carries TRBV13 and TRBJ2-3, with 8 positions matching TRBD2. The CDR3 is 16 residues long. CDR1 is PRHDT, CDR2 FYEKMQ, per germline (reference sequence). V dropped 5 bases and J dropped 0; count of bases not matched to a gene: 7. The DNA for the CDR3 is TGTGCCAGCAGCCTCACCGGGGGGGGGAGCACAGATACGCAGTATTTT. Its protein product is CASSLTGGGSTDTQYF.

This chain connects TRBV3-1 (or the pseudogene TRBV3-2) to TRBJ2-2, with 7 positions matching TRBD1. CDR1 LGHDT and CDR2 YNNKEL come from the germline V gene (reference sequence). J was trimmed by 6 bases and V by 8 bases; bases with no gene match: 12. The CDR3 runs 15 residues. CDR3 protein: CASRLGTVIAGELFF. The CDR3 DNA sequence: TGTGCCAGCCGACTCGGGACAGTTATAGCCGGGGAGCTGTTTTTT.

The chain carries TRBV5-1 and TRBJ1-6; tentatively, D is TRBD1 (6 bases). V was pared by 4 bases and J by 5 bases, with 16 bases between. This CDR3 contains 16 residues. CDR1 SGHRS and CDR2 YFSETQ come from the germline V gene. The CDR3 spells CASSRQVNGHNSPLHF. CDR3 nucleotide sequence: TGCGCCAGCAGCAGACAGGTTAACGGCCATAATTCACCCCTCCACTTT.

This clone was seen only once. V gene TRBV7-8 combines with J gene TRBJ2-7, with TRBD2 as a possible D gene (6 bases). The CDR3 is made up of 15 amino acids. Between the trimmed V and J ends, which lost 0 bases and 6 bases, there was a span of 15 bases. In germline, CDR1 is SGHVS, CDR2 FQNEAQ. The CDR3 reads CASSLAGPYGGEQYF. The CDR3 DNA reads TGTGCCAGCAGCTTAGCGGGTCCCTACGGGGGCGAGCAGTACTTC.

V and J are TRBV6-6 and TRBJ1-2, with a tentative D call TRBD1 (6 bases). V was cut by 7 bases and J by 4 bases, with 16 bases left in between. Germline values: CDR1 MNHNY, CDR2 SVGAGI (reference sequence). This CDR3 contains 14 residues. CDR3 nucleotide sequence: TGTGCCAGCACCCGAGGACAGCTACTCTATGGCTACACCTTC. As protein: CASTRGQLLYGYTF.